One sample yielded the 24 T cell receptor beta chains listed below, sequenced in a study of T cell responses to AZD1222 COVID-19 vaccine. Repertoires were generated with immunoSEQ multiplex PCR, while TCRdb's copy carries only in-frame clones and drops some. The data show around 96,000 clones, around 90% seen once. Specimen: peripheral blood, collected 28 days after the second AZD1222 dose. These receptor sequences come from an adult who received the AZD1222 COVID-19 vaccine.

The chain links TRBV4-2 to TRBJ1-1; D is unclear. V was shortened by 3 bases and J by 7 bases, with 6 bases between the two germline ends. Germline assignment: CDR1 LGHNA and CDR2 YNFKEQ. This CDR3 has 11 residues. In DNA form, the CDR3 reads TGTGCCAGCAGCCAGGGCCTTGAAGCTTTCTTT. This translates into CASSQGLEAFF.

The CDR3 region is CASNRDSMNTEAFF. The CDR3 coding sequence is TGCGCCAGCAACCGGGACAGCATGAACACTGAAGCTTTCTTT. The chain employs TRBV5-1 and TRBJ1-1; 7 bases fit TRBD1. This CDR3 spans 14 amino acids. Germline lookup yields CDR1 SGHRS and CDR2 YFSETQ. After removal of 6 bases from V and 0 bases from J, the junction contained 5 bases not matched to a gene. Variable domain in full (rest from reference TRBV5-1 and TRBJ1-1): KAGVTQTPRYLIKTRGQQVTLSCSPISGHRSVSWYQQTPGQGLQFLFEYFSETQRNKGNFPGRFSGRQFSNSRSEMNVSTLELGDSALYLCASNRDSMNTEAFFGQGTRLTVV.

J is TRBJ1-6 and V is TRBV5-4, with 9 positions matching TRBD1. The trim removed 3 bases at V and 8 bases at J, leaving 3 bases unmatched. This CDR3 contains 14 residues. The germline V gene has CDR1 SGHNT and CDR2 YYREEE (reference sequence). This CDR3 is CASSSQGAYSPLHF. The CDR3 DNA sequence: TGTGCCAGCAGCTCACAGGGGGCGTATTCACCCCTCCACTTT.

The gene calls are TRBV2 and TRBJ1-1, with D perhaps matching TRBD1 (5 bases). The CDR3 length is 13 residues. CDR1 and CDR2 (germline): SNHLY, FYNNEI. The V and J ends lost 5 bases and 6 bases respectively, with 13 bases between them. CDR3 bases: TGTGCCAGCAGTAGTGGGGGATGGGCTGAAGCTTTCTTT. Protein sequence: CASSSGGWAEAFF.

This clone appeared once. The rearrangement links TRBV7-8 to TRBJ2-7; 10 nucleotides match TRBD1. This CDR3 has 12 amino acids. Germline V lookup: CDR1 SGHVS, CDR2 FQNEAQ. The junction had 7 bases not matched to a gene; V was cut back by 5 bases and J by 12 bases. CDR3 sequence (DNA): TGTGCCAGCAGCCGGGGACAGGGGTCTCCGTACTTC. It codes for CASSRGQGSPYF.

The chain uses TRBV7-9 and TRBJ2-1; TRBD2 matches 7 bases. CDR1 SEHNR and CDR2 FQNEAQ come from the germline V gene (reference sequence). The CDR3 extends over 15 amino acids. V lost 5 bases, J lost 6 bases, and 10 bases stayed unmatched. CDR3 nucleotides: TGTGCCAGCAGCGAGTTGGCGGGAGATGGCAATGAGCAGTTCTTC. This encodes CASSELAGDGNEQFF.

This clone was counted once. This chain uses TRBV20-1 with TRBJ1-2; perhaps TRBD1 as D (6 bases). The CDR3 is 11 residues long. Germline CDR1 reads DFQATT; CDR2 reads SNEGSKA (reference sequence). This chain's CDR3 is CRGDNPYGYTF. In DNA form, the CDR3 reads TGCAGGGGGGACAACCCCTATGGCTACACCTTC.

This chain connects TRBV5-1 to TRBJ2-3, with 8 bases that match TRBD2. CDR3 size: 14 residues. Germline CDR1 is SGHRS and CDR2 is YFSETQ. V lost 9 bases to trimming and J lost 6 bases; unmatched junction nucleotides: 12. The CDR3 sequence: CATRGLVAGDTQYF. The CDR3 DNA reads as TGCGCCACCCGAGGTCTGGTAGCGGGGGATACGCAGTATTTT.

This chain connects TRBV5-6 to TRBJ1-5; 7 positions match TRBD1. Germline V gives CDR1 SGHDT, CDR2 YYEEEE. The CDR3 is made up of 18 amino acids. The trim removed 6 bases at V and 1 base at J, leaving 16 bases unmatched. The CDR3 coding sequence is TGTGCCAGCACCCGGTGGGGACCGACAGGGATGAGCAATCAGCCCCAGCATTTT. It translates to CASTRWGPTGMSNQPQHF.

The genes are TRBV9 and TRBJ2-7; 8 bases are shared with TRBD1. V lost 4 bases to trimming and J lost 5 bases; unmatched junction nucleotides: 5. Germline V gene data show CDR1 as SGDLS and CDR2 as YYNGEE. The CDR3 runs to 13 residues. CDR3 residues: CASSFGQGDEQYF. Written as DNA, the CDR3 is TGTGCCAGCAGCTTTGGACAGGGTGACGAGCAGTACTTC.

The V gene is TRBV3-1 (or the pseudogene TRBV3-2), the J gene TRBJ2-7; D uncertain. V was clipped by 7 bases and J by 0 bases, with 13 bases between them. This CDR3 is 14 amino acids long. Germline V CDR1 and CDR2: LGHDT, YNNKEL (reference sequence). In nucleotides, the CDR3 is TGTGCCAGCAAACCCGCACAGAGCTCCTACGAGCAGTACTTC. Protein product: CASKPAQSSYEQYF.

The chain carries TRBV18 and TRBJ1-6; TRBD1 agrees at 10 bases. Germline V gives CDR1 KGHSH, CDR2 LQKENI. This CDR3 comprises 12 residues. V shed 8 bases and J 10 bases; nucleotides not matched to a gene: 2. The CDR3 nucleotides are TGTGCCAGCCGGGACAGGGGCTCACCCCTCCACTTT. Encoded protein: CASRDRGSPLHF. Combining the CDR3 with reference TRBV18 and TRBJ1-6 gives the whole variable domain NAGVMQNPRHLVRRRGQEARLRCSPMKGHSHVYWYRQLPEEGLKFMVYLQKENIIDESGMPKERFSAEFPKEGPSILRIQQVVRGDSAAYFCASRDRGSPLHFGNGTRLTVT.

This clone qualifies as medium-sized. V gene TRBV5-1 combines with J gene TRBJ1-5, with unresolved D. CDR1 is SGHRS, CDR2 YFSETQ, per germline. The length of the CDR3 is 13 residues. With 0 bases removed from V and 3 bases from J, the gap between germline ends came to 4 bases. CDR3 DNA: TGCGCCAGCAGCTTGGGTACCAATCAGCCCCAGCATTTT. Translating it yields CASSLGTNQPQHF. The full variable domain, its missing parts supplied by reference TRBV5-1 and TRBJ1-5, is KAGVTQTPRYLIKTRGQQVTLSCSPISGHRSVSWYQQTPGQGLQFLFEYFSETQRNKGNFPGRFSGRQFSNSRSEMNVSTLELGDSALYLCASSLGTNQPQHFGDGTRLSIL.

The chain has TRBV7-3 and TRBJ2-3; D possibly uses TRBD1 or TRBD2 (7 bases each). Looked up from germline, CDR1 is SGHTA and CDR2 is FQGTGA. The CDR3 spans 18 residues. V lost 5 bases, J lost 0 bases, and 21 bases lay in between. CDR3 amino acids: CASSVTGTGGSSTDTQYF. DNA for the CDR3: TGTGCCAGCAGCGTGACAGGGACGGGGGGCTCTAGCACAGATACGCAGTATTTT.

V gene TRBV5-1 combines with J gene TRBJ1-3; D remains unclear. Germline assignment: CDR1 SGHRS and CDR2 YFSETQ. V lost 2 bases to trimming and J lost 7 bases, with 10 bases between them. CDR3 length: 13 amino acids. CDR3 region: CASSFQVGNTIYF. In DNA, the CDR3 is TGCGCCAGCAGCTTCCAGGTTGGGAACACCATATATTTT.

This chain connects TRBV6-1 to TRBJ2-7; a weak D match, TRBD1 (6 bases). Germline loops: CDR1 MNHNS, CDR2 SASEGT. The length of the CDR3 is 16 residues. V was clipped by 0 bases and J by 0 bases, with 12 bases between them. Written as DNA, the CDR3 is TGTGCCAGCAGTGAAGCGCTATTGGACAGCTCCTACGAGCAGTACTTC. This gives the protein CASSEALLDSSYEQYF.

The chain joins TRBV2 to TRBJ1-1; D is unclear. Deletions cut 9 bases from V and 0 bases from J, with 11 bases between. The germline V gene has CDR1 SNHLY and CDR2 FYNNEI. CDR3 size: 13 residues. The CDR3 coding sequence is TGTGCCAGTAGGGTTGCAATGAACACTGAAGCTTTCTTT. Translating gives CASRVAMNTEAFF.

The gene calls are TRBV5-1 and TRBJ1-1, with D perhaps matching TRBD1 (6 bases). Trimming shortened V by 7 bases and J by 5 bases, and 15 bases separated the two germline ends. Germline loops: CDR1 SGHRS, CDR2 YFSETQ. There are 13 residues in the CDR3. The CDR3 reads CASPRTVPTEAFF. CDR3 nucleotides: TGCGCCAGCCCTCGGACAGTTCCGACTGAAGCTTTCTTT.

The chain recombines TRBV28 with TRBJ1-2, with TRBD1 matching 8 bases. Germline V lookup: CDR1 MDHEN, CDR2 SYDVKM. Trimming took 6 bases from V and 3 from J; bases not matched to a gene: 15. This CDR3 region has 17 residues. The CDR3 sequence is CASRSSPRGRQDYGYTF. CDR3 nucleotide sequence: TGTGCCAGCAGATCCTCCCCCAGGGGGCGCCAAGACTATGGCTACACCTTC.

V is TRBV6-1 and J is TRBJ2-7, with D perhaps matching TRBD2 (5 bases). Trimming took 3 bases from V and 3 from J, leaving 15 bases between them. Germline V CDR1 and CDR2: MNHNS, SASEGT. This CDR3 comprises 15 residues. In nucleotides, the CDR3 is TGTGCCAGCAGTGACGCCGTGGCTAGCTTCTACGAGCAGTACTTC. Translation gives CASSDAVASFYEQYF.

This clone was detected only once. The V and J genes are TRBV5-1 and TRBJ2-7; D perhaps matches TRBD1 (6 bases). Trimming removed 4 bases from V and 4 bases from J, with 15 bases in between. Looked up from germline, CDR1 is SGHRS and CDR2 is YFSETQ. The CDR3 has 14 amino acids. CDR3 amino acids: CASSPRDKPYEQYF. The CDR3 nucleotides are TGCGCCAGCAGCCCCCGGGACAAGCCTTACGAGCAGTACTTC.

The chain carries TRBV28 and TRBJ2-7; D is possibly TRBD1 (5 bases). The germline V gene has CDR1 MDHEN and CDR2 SYDVKM. The V end lost 3 bases, the J end lost 0 bases, and 12 bases lay between the germline ends. This CDR3 has 15 amino acids. In DNA form, the CDR3 reads TGTGCCAGCAGTTTTTCCGACAGACCCTCCTACGAGCAGTACTTC. Protein sequence: CASSFSDRPSYEQYF.

The V gene is TRBV4-1, the J gene TRBJ2-1; D is possibly TRBD2 (6 bases). Trimming took off 4 bases at V and 9 bases at J, with 10 bases between the two ends. The CDR3 spans 12 residues. CDR1 and CDR2 (germline): MGHRA, YSYEKL. CDR3 sequence reads: CASSLQGGEQFF. The CDR3 DNA follows: TGCGCCAGCAGCCTCCAGGGAGGTGAGCAGTTCTTC.

The chain carries TRBV19 and TRBJ1-1; no clear D. CDR1 and CDR2 from the germline V gene are LNHDA and SQIVND (reference sequence). The CDR3 covers 13 residues. V was pared by 8 bases and J by 0 bases, with 10 bases between. CDR3 protein: CASHRRLNTEAFF. The CDR3 nucleotides read TGTGCCAGTCATAGAAGACTGAACACTGAAGCTTTCTTT.